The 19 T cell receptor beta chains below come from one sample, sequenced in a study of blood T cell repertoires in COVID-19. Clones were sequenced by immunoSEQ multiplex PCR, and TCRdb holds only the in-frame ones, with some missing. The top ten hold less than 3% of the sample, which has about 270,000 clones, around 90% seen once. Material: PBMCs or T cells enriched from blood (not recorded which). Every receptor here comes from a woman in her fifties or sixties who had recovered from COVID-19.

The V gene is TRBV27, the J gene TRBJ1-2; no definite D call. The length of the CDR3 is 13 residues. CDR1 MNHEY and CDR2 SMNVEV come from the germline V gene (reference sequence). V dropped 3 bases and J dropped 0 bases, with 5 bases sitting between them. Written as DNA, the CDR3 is TGTGCCAGCAGTTTCCGAGCTAACTATGGCTACACCTTC. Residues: CASSFRANYGYTF.

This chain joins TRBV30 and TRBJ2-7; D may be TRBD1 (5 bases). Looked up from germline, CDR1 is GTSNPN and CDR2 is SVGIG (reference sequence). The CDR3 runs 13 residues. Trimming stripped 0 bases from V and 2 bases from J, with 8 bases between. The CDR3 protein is CAWSVQAPYEQYF. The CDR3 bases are TGTGCCTGGAGTGTACAGGCCCCCTACGAGCAGTACTTC.

The CDR3 DNA reads as TGTGCCAGCAGCCAGGCGACAGGGACTAGCGGGAGGTGGACCTACAATGAGCAGTTCTTC. As protein: CASSQATGTSGRWTYNEQFF. V usage is TRBV3-1 (or the pseudogene TRBV3-2) and J usage is TRBJ2-1; 15 positions agree with TRBD2. The V and J ends lost 3 bases and 2 bases, in that order; junction bases with no gene match: 11. This CDR3 contains 20 residues. Looked up from germline, CDR1 is LGHDT and CDR2 is YNNKEL (reference sequence).

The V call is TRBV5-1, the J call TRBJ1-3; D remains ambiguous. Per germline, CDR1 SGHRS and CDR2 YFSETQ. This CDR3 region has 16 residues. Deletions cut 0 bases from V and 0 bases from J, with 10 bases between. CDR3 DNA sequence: TGCGCCAGCAGCTTGGTAGCGGAGTTCTCTGGAAACACCATATATTTT. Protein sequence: CASSLVAEFSGNTIYF. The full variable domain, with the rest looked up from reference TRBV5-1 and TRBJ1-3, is KAGVTQTPRYLIKTRGQQVTLSCSPISGHRSVSWYQQTPGQGLQFLFEYFSETQRNKGNFPGRFSGRQFSNSRSEMNVSTLELGDSALYLCASSLVAEFSGNTIYFGEGSWLTVV.

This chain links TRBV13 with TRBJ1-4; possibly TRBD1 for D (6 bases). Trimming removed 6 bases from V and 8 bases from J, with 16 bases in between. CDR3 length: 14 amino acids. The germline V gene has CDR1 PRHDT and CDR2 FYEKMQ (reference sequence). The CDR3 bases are TGTGCCAGCAGGTCACAGGGTAACGCGGAAAAACTGTTTTTT. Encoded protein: CASRSQGNAEKLFF.

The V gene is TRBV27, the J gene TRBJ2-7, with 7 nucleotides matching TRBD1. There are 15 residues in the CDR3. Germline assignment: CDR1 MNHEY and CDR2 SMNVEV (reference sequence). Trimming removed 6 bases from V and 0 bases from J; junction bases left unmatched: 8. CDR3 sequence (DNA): TGTGCCAGCAGGGGACAGTCCCCTTACTCCTACGAGCAGTACTTC. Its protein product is CASRGQSPYSYEQYF.

For the CDR3, the DNA is TGTGCCAGCAGCCGGGAAAGGGGGACAGGTTACTCCTACGAGCAGTACTTC. Residues: CASSRERGTGYSYEQYF. The chain has TRBV6-2 or TRBV6-3 and TRBJ2-7, with 8 bases fitting TRBD1. The V gene's germline CDR1 is MNHEY and CDR2 SVGEGT. CDR3 length equals 17 residues. With 6 bases clipped from V and 0 bases from J, the junction kept 13 bases outside the gene matches.

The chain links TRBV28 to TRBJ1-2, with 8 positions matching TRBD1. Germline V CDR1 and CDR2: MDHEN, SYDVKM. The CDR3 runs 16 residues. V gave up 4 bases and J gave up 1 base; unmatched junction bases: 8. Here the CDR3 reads CASSSFVTGVNYGYTF. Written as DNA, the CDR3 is TGTGCCAGCAGTTCTTTCGTGACAGGGGTTAACTATGGCTACACCTTC.

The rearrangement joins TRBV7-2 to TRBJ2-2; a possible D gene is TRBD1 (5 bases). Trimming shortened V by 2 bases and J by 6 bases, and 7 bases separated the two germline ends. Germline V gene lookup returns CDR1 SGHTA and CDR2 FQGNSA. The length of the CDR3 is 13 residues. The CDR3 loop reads CASSLLGAGELFF. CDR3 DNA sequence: TGTGCCAGCAGCTTATTAGGGGCCGGGGAGCTGTTTTTT.

CDR3 coding DNA: TGTGCCACCAGCAGAGACCGTAGAACCGAAGCTTTCTTT. Translated: CATSRDRRTEAFF. This chain connects TRBV15 to TRBJ1-1; D gene ambiguous. V was clipped by 0 bases and J by 8 bases, with 10 bases between them. Germline V gives CDR1 LNHNV, CDR2 YYDKDF (reference sequence). The CDR3 has 13 amino acids.

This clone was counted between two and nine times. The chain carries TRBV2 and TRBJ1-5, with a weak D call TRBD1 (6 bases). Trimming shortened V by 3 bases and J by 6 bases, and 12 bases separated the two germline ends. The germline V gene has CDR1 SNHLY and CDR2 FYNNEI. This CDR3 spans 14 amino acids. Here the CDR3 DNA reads TGTGCCAGCAGTGATGAGGGAGGGGGTCAGCCCCAGCATTTT. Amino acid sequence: CASSDEGGGQPQHF.

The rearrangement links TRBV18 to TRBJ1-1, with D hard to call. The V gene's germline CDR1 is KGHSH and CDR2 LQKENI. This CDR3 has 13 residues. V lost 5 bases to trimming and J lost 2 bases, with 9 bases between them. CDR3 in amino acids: CASSSATNTEAFF. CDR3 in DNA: TGTGCCAGCTCATCCGCTACTAACACTGAAGCTTTCTTT.

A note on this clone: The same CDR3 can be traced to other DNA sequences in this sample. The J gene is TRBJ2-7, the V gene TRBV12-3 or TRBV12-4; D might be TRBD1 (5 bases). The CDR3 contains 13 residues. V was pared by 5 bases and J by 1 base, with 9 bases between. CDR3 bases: TGTGCCAGCAGTCGAACAGGTTCCTACGAGCAGTACTTC. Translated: CASSRTGSYEQYF.

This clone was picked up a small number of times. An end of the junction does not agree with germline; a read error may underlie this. For the CDR3, the DNA is TGTGCCAGCAGTGAATTTCGAACCGAGATTTTT. It specifies CASSEFRTEIF. The gene calls are TRBV6-1 and TRBJ1-6, with D hard to call. Germline V gene lookup returns CDR1 MNHNS and CDR2 SASEGT. The CDR3 extends over 11 amino acids.

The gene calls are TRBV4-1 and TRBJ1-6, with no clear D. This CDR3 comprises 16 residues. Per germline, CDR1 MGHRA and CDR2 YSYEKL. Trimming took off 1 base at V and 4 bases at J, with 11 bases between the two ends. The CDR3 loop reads CASSQGGEKYNSPLHF. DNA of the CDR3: TGCGCCAGCAGCCAAGGGGGAGAGAAGTATAATTCACCCCTCCACTTT.

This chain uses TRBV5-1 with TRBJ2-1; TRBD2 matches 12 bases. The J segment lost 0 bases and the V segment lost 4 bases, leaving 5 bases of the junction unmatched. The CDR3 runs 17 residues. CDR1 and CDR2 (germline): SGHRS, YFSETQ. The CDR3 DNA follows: TGCGCCAGCAGCCAACAGGGACTAGCGGGCTCCTACAATGAGCAGTTCTTC. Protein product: CASSQQGLAGSYNEQFF. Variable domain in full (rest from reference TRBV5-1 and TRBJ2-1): KAGVTQTPRYLIKTRGQQVTLSCSPISGHRSVSWYQQTPGQGLQFLFEYFSETQRNKGNFPGRFSGRQFSNSRSEMNVSTLELGDSALYLCASSQQGLAGSYNEQFFGPGTRLTVL.

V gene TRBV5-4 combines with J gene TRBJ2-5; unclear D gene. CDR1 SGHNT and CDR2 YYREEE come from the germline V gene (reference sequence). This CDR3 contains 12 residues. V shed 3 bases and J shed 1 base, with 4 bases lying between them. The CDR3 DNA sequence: TGTGCCAGCAGCTCCAGCCAAGAGACCCAGTACTTC. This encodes CASSSSQETQYF.

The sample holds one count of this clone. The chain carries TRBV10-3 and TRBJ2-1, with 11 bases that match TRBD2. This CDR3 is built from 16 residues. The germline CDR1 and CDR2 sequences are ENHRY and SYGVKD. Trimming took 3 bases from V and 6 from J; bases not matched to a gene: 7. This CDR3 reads CAISDPTSGIINEQFF. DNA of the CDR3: TGTGCCATCAGTGACCCGACTAGCGGGATTATCAATGAGCAGTTCTTC.

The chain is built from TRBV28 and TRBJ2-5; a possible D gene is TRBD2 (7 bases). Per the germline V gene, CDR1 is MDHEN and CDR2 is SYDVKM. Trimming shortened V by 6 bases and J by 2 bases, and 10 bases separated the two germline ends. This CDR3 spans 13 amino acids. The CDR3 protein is CASSAGAQETQYF. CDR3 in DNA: TGTGCCAGCAGCGCGGGGGCGCAAGAGACCCAGTACTTC.